One and the same sample provided the 9 T cell receptor beta chains below, sequenced in a study of cytomegalovirus exposure and HLA in healthy donors (dated by TCRdb to 2015 to 2018). Library method: the immunoSEQ multiplex PCR assay. The multiplex PCR relied on a mix of 60 forward primers for TCR Vbeta segments and 13 reverse primers for TCR Jbeta segments. TCRdb provides this immuneACCESS table in a form limited to in-frame rearrangements. Some clones are lacking; in checked studies, under half of them reflect an unresolved V gene, and why the rest are absent is not known. The sample table contains 200,000 to 250,000 clones; only one count was recorded for almost 80% of them. Of the sample, around 4% is held by the ten largest clones. Sequenced sample: PBMCs. These TCRs come from a male donor in good health and CMV-seronegative.

The rearrangement joins TRBV7-9 to TRBJ1-4, with D perhaps matching TRBD1 (6 bases). The V and J ends lost 7 bases and 0 bases respectively, with 12 bases between them. The CDR3 covers 15 residues. Germline CDR1 reads SEHNR; CDR2 reads FQNEAQ (reference sequence). The CDR3 here is CASTETGTTNEKLFF. The CDR3 nucleotides read TGTGCCAGCACCGAAACAGGGACAACTAATGAAAAACTGTTTTTT. Variable domain in full (rest from reference TRBV7-9 and TRBJ1-4): DTGVSQNPRHKITKRGQNVTFRCDPISEHNRLYWYRQTLGQGPEFLTYFQNEAQLEKSRLLSDRFSAERPKGSFSTLEIQRTEQGDSAMYLCASTETGTTNEKLFFGSGTQLSVL.

The chain recombines TRBV5-1 with TRBJ2-5, with 7 bases matching TRBD1. With the DNA end fitting TRBJ2-7 better, the J assignment may be wrong. This CDR3 has 17 residues. Germline lookup yields CDR1 SGHRS and CDR2 YFSETQ. The chain's CDR3 is CASSRQGRGPQGHEQYF. The DNA for the CDR3 is TGCGCCAGCAGCAGACAGGGAAGAGGCCCACAAGGGCACGAGCAGTACTTC.

The chain combines TRBV9 with TRBJ2-5, with a possible D match to TRBD2 (5 bases). From germline, CDR1 is SGDLS and CDR2 YYNGEE. CDR3 size: 14 residues. Trimming removed 1 base at V and 4 bases at J, with 11 bases between. The DNA for the CDR3 is TGTGCCAGCAGCGTATCCCCGGGGAGAGAGACCCAGTACTTC. This translates into CASSVSPGRETQYF.

CDR3 residues: CASSLLASGRALDNEQFF. In DNA, the CDR3 is TGTGCCAGCAGCTTGTTGGCTAGCGGGAGGGCCCTCGACAATGAGCAGTTCTTC. V gene TRBV7-2 combines with J gene TRBJ2-1; 12 bases align to TRBD2. CDR1 is SGHTA, CDR2 FQGNSA, per germline. CDR3 length equals 18 residues. Trimming at V came to 3 bases and at J to 5 bases, leaving 11 bases not matched to a gene.

V and J are TRBV5-6 and TRBJ2-1, with 12 bases lining up with TRBD2. The J segment lost 9 bases and the V segment lost 1 base, leaving 5 bases of the junction unmatched. Germline-derived CDR1 and CDR2 are SGHDT and YYEEEE. The CDR3 extends over 15 amino acids. CDR3: CASSLRLAGVAEQFF. CDR3 coding DNA: TGTGCCAGCAGCTTGAGACTAGCGGGAGTTGCTGAGCAGTTCTTC.

This clone occurred once. The V call is TRBV9, the J call TRBJ2-1, with 8 positions matching TRBD2. The CDR3 consists of 15 residues. With V trimmed by 3 bases and J by 5 bases, 7 bases remained unmatched. Germline loops: CDR1 SGDLS, CDR2 YYNGEE. CDR3 amino acids: CASSGRLAGNNEQFF. In nucleotides, the CDR3 is TGTGCCAGCAGCGGTCGGCTAGCGGGTAACAATGAGCAGTTCTTC. Filled out from reference TRBV9 and TRBJ2-1, the complete variable domain reads DSGVTQTPKHLITATGQRVTLRCSPRSGDLSVYWYQQSLDQGLQFLIQYYNGEERAKGNILERFSAQQFPDLHSELNLSSLELGDSALYFCASSGRLAGNNEQFFGPGTRLTVL.

This rearrangement joins TRBV5-1 to TRBJ1-5; 7 bases map to TRBD1. V lost 4 bases, J lost 0 bases, and 4 bases stayed unmatched. CDR3 length equals 15 residues. Germline CDR1 SGHRS, CDR2 YFSETQ. The CDR3 DNA sequence: TGCGCCAGCAGCCAAGACAGGGATAGCAATCAGCCCCAGCATTTT. It translates to CASSQDRDSNQPQHF.

This clone was counted once. V and J are TRBV9 and TRBJ2-2; 10 nucleotides agree with TRBD1. Germline V lookup: CDR1 SGDLS, CDR2 YYNGEE. The V gene end was trimmed by 4 bases and the J gene end by 3 bases; junction bases not matched to a gene: 3. The CDR3 is 15 amino acids. The CDR3 sequence is CASSMTGGDTGELFF. The CDR3 bases are TGTGCCAGCAGCATGACAGGGGGCGACACCGGGGAGCTGTTTTTT.

This chain joins TRBV7-9 and TRBJ1-2; no clear D. The germline V gene encodes CDR1 SEHNR and CDR2 FQNEAQ (reference sequence). V shed 7 bases and J shed 0 bases, with 15 bases lying between them. The CDR3 totals 15 residues. The DNA of the CDR3 is TGTGCCAGCAAATTTGGGCAGAGTTCTAACTATGGCTACACCTTC. Its protein product is CASKFGQSSNYGYTF.